These 3 T cell receptor beta chains originate from one sample sequenced in a study of blood T cell repertoires in COVID-19. Data came from immunoSEQ multiplex PCR; TCRdb stores just in-frame clones and leaves some out. In the table there are roughly 190,000 clones, 88% of which are singletons. The sample taken for sequencing was peripheral blood. These receptors all stem from a man aged 25-45 years with acute or convalescent COVID-19.

The V and J genes are TRBV6-1 and TRBJ1-2; no reliable D call. Germline CDR1 is MNHNS and CDR2 is SASEGT. Trimming left V 3 bases short and J 13 bases short, with 15 bases between. The CDR3 has 12 residues. The CDR3 sequence: CASSDSNLSSTF. The CDR3 coding sequence is TGTGCCAGCAGTGATAGTAACCTTTCCTCCACCTTC.

The chain couples TRBV2 to TRBJ1-1, with TRBD1 identical over 8 bases. The CDR3 extends over 14 amino acids. V lost 7 bases to trimming and J lost 3 bases; unmatched junction nucleotides: 7. Germline V gives CDR1 SNHLY, CDR2 FYNNEI. This chain's CDR3 is CASIRQGSYTEAFF. The CDR3 DNA is TGTGCCAGCATTAGACAGGGGTCGTACACTGAAGCTTTCTTT.

This chain uses TRBV2 with TRBJ2-5; unclear D gene. V lost 3 bases to trimming and J lost 4 bases, with 12 bases between them. Per germline, CDR1 SNHLY and CDR2 FYNNEI. The CDR3 covers 14 residues. The CDR3: CASSETQVRETQYF. The CDR3, as DNA: TGTGCCAGCAGTGAGACTCAAGTTCGAGAGACCCAGTACTTC.